This T cell receptor beta chain is drawn from a study of blood T cell repertoires in COVID-19. Study details: Samples representing acute and convalescent COVID-19 were sourced from the United States, Italy and Spain. The analysed material was cDNA or gDNA that came from T cells, B-cell-depleted T cells, or PBMCs.

In the study's own analysis: Reference gene primer amplification in the assay estimated nucleated cell counts. TCRdb's table, derived via immunoSEQ multiplex PCR, lists solely in-frame clones and lacks some. V, J and clone size are those of that table, while D and trimming were read from the DNA. The table shows some 150,000 clones, with around four fifths occurring only once. V lost 2 bases and J lost 2, with 18 bases in between. Germline V lookup: CDR1 LGHDT, CDR2 YNNKEL (reference sequence). This CDR3 comprises 17 residues. The sequence came from a middle-aged woman with active or convalescent COVID-19. The sequenced material came from peripheral blood. V and J are TRBV3-1 (or the pseudogene TRBV3-2) and TRBJ1-2; TRBD1 is a possible D gene (6 bases). CDR3 region: CASSQHSRGQTNYGYTF. In DNA form, the CDR3 reads TGTGCCAGCAGCCAACATAGTCGTGGACAGACAAACTATGGCTACACCTTC.